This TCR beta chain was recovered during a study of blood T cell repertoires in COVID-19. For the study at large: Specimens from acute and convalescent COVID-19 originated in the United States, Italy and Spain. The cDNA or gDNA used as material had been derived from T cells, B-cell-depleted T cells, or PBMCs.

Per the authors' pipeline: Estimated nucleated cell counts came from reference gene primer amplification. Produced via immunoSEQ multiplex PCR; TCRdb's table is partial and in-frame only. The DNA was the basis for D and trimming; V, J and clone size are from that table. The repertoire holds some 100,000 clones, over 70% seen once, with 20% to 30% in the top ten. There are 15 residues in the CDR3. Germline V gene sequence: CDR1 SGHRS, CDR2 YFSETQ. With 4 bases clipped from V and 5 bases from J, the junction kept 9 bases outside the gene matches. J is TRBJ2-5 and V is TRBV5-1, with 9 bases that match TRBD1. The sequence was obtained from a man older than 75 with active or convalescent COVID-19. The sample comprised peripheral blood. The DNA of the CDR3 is TGCGCCAGCAGCGTTGCAGGGACAGGGTATGAGACCCAGTACTTC. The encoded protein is CASSVAGTGYETQYF.